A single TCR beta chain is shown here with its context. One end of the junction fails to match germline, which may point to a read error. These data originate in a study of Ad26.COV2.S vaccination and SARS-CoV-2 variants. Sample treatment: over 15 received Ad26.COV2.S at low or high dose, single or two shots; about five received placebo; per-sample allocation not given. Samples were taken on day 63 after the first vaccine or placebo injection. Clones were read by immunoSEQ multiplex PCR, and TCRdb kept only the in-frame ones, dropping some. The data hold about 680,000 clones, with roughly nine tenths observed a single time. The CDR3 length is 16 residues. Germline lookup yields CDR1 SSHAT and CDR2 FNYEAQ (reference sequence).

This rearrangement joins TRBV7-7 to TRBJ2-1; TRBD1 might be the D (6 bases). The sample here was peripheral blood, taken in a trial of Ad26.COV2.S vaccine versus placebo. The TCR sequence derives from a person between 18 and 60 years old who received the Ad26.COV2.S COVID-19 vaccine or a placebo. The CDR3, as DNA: TGTGCTAGCAGCTTAATAGGGGGAGACTCCTACAATGAGCAGTTCTTC. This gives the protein CASSLIGGDSYNEQFF.